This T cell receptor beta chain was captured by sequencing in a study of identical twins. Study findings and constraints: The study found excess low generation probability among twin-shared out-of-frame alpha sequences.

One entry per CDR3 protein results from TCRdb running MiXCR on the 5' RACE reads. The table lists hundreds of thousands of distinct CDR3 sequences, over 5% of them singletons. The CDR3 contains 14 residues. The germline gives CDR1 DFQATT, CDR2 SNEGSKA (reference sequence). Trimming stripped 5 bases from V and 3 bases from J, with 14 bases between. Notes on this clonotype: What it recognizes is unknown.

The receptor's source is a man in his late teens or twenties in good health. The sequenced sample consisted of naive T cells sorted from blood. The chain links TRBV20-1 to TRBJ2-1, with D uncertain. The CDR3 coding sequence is TGCAGTGCTCCCACTACAAAAAACTACAATGAGCAGTTCTTC. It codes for CSAPTTKNYNEQFF.